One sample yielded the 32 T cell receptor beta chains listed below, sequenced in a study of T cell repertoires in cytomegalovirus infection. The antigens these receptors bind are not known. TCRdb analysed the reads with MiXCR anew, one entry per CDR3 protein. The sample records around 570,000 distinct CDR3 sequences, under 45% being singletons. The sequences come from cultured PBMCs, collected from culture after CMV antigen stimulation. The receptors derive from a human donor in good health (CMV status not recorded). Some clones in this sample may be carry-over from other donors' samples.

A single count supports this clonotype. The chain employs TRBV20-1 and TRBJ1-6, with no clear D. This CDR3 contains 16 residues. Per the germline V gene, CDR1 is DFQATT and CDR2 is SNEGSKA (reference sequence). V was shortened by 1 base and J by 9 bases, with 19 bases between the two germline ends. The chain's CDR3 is CSARGGGQGLGSPLHF. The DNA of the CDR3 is TGCAGTGCTAGAGGTGGCGGCCAAGGGTTAGGTTCACCCCTCCACTTT.

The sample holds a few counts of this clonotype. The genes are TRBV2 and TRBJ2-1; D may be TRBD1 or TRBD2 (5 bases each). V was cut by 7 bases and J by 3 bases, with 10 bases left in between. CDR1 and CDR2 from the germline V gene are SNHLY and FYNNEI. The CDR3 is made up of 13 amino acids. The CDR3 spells CASTSGGYNEQFF. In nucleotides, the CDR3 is TGTGCCAGCACTTCTGGGGGCTACAATGAGCAGTTCTTC.

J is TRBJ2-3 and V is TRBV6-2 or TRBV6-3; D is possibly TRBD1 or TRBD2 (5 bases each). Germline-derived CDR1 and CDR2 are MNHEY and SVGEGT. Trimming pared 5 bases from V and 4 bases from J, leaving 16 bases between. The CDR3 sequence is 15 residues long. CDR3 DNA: TGTGCCAGCAGTCCGGGACCCCGACGCCCAGATACGCAGTATTTT. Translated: CASSPGPRRPDTQYF.

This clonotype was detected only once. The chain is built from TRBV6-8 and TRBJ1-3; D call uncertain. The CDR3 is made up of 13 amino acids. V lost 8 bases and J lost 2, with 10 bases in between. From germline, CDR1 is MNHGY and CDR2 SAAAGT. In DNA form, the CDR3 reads TGTGCCAGCGGGGTCGGGGCTGGAAACACCATATATTTT. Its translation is CASGVGAGNTIYF.

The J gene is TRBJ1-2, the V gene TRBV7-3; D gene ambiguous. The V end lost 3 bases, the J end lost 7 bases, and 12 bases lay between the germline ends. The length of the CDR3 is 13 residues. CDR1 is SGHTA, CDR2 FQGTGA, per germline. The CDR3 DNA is TGTGCCAGCAGCTTGACCGACTTGGTTGGCTACACCTTC. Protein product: CASSLTDLVGYTF.

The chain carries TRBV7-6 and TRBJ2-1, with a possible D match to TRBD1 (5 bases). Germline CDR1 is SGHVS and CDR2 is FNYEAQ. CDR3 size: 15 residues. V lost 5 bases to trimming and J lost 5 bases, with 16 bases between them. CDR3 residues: CASSPWGGPDNEQFF. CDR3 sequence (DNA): TGTGCCAGCAGCCCATGGGGCGGACCCGACAATGAGCAGTTCTTC.

CDR3 sequence (DNA): TGTGCCAGCAGTTACTCTTACAGCAACTTATACGAGCAGTACTTC. Translating it yields CASSYSYSNLYEQYF. The rearrangement uses TRBV6-6 and TRBJ2-7; D ambiguous. Per the germline V gene, CDR1 is MNHNY and CDR2 is SVGAGI (reference sequence). V lost 0 bases, J lost 4 bases, and 13 bases lay in between. The CDR3 is 15 residues long.

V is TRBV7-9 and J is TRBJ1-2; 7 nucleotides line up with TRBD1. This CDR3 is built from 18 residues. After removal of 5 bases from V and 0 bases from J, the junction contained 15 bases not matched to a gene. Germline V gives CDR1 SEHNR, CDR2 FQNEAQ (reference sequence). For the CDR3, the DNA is TGTGCCAGCAGCCGCGGGGTGACAGACAGGGAATCTAACTATGGCTACACCTTC. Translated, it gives CASSRGVTDRESNYGYTF.

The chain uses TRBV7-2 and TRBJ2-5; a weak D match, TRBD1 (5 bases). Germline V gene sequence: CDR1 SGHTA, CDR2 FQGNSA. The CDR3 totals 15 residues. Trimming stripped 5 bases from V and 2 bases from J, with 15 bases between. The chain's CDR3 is CASSHGFDRQETQYF. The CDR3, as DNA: TGTGCCAGCAGCCACGGGTTCGACAGACAAGAGACCCAGTACTTC.

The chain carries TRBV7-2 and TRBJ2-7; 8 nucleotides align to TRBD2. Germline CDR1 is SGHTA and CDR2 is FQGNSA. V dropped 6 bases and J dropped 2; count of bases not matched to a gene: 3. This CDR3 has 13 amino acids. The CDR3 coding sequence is TGTGCCAGCAGAGATAGCGGGGCCTACGAGCAGTACTTC. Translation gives CASRDSGAYEQYF.

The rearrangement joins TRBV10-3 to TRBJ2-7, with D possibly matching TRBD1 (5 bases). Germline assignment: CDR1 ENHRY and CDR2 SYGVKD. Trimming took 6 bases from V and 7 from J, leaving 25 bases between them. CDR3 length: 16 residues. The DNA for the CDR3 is TGTGCCATCAGCCAGGGAACCGGGCCTTCAAAGGGAGAGCAGTACTTC. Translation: CAISQGTGPSKGEQYF.

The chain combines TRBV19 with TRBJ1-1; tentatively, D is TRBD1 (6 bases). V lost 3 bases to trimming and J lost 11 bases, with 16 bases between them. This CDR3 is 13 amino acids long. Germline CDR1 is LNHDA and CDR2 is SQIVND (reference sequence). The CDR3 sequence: CASSIVTGNGAFF. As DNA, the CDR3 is TGTGCCAGTAGTATCGTCACAGGGAATGGGGCTTTCTTT.

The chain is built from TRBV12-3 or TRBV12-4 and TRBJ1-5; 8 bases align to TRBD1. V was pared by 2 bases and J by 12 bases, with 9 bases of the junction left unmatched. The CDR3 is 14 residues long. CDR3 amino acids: CASSLRDRSALQHF. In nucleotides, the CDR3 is TGTGCCAGCAGTTTAAGGGACAGGTCTGCGCTCCAGCATTTT.

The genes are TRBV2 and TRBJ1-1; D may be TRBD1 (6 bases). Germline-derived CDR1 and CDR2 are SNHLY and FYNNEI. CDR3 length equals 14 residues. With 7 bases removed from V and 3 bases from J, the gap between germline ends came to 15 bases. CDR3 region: CASTMARGHTEAFF. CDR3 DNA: TGTGCCAGCACCATGGCACGGGGGCACACTGAAGCTTTCTTT.

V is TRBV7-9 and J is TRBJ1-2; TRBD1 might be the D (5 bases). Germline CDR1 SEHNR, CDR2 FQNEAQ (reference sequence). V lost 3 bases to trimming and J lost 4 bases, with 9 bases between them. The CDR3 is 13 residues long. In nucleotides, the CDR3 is TGTGCCAGCAGCTTCCAGGGAACCTATGGCTACACCTTC. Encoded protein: CASSFQGTYGYTF.

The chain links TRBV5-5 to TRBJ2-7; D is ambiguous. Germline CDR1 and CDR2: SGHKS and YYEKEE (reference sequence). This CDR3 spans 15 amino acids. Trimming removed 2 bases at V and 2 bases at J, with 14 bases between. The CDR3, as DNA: TGTGCCAGCAGCTTATGGACCACCCCAACCTACGAGCAGTACTTC. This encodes CASSLWTTPTYEQYF.

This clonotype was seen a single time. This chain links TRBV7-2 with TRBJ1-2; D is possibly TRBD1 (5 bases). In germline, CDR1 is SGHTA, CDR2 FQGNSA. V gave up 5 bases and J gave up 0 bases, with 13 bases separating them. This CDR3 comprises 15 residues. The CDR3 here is CASSPRGGANYGYTF. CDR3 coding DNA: TGTGCCAGCAGCCCCCGCGGAGGGGCTAACTATGGCTACACCTTC.

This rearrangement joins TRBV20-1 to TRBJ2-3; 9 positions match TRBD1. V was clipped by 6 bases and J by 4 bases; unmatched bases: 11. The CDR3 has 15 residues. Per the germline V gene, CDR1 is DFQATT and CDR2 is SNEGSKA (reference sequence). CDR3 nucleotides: TGCAGTGCCGATGTACAGGGGGCTGGGTCAGATACGCAGTATTTT. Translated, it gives CSADVQGAGSDTQYF.

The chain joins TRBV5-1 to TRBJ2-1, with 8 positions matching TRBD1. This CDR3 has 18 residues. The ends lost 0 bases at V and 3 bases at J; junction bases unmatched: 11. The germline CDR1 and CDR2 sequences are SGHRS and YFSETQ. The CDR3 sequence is CASSLEVRGRGVYNEQFF. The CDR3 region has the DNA TGCGCCAGCAGCTTGGAGGTCAGGGGGCGCGGAGTCTACAATGAGCAGTTCTTC.

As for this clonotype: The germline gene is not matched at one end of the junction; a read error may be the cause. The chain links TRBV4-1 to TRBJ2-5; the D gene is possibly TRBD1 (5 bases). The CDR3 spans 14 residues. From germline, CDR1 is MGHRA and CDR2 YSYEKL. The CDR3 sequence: CASSQATVKETQYF. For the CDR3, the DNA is TGTGCCAGCAGCCAAGCGACAGTTAAAGAGACCCAGTACTTC.

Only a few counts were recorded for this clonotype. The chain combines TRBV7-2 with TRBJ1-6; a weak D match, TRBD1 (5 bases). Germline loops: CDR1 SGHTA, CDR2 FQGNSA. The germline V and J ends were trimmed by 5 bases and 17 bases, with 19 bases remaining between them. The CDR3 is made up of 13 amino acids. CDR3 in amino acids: CASSLRQLGGIHF. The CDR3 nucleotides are TGTGCCAGCAGCCTTCGACAGTTGGGGGGTATCCACTTT. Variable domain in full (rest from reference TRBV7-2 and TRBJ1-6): GAGVSQSPSNKVTEKGKDVELRCDPISGHTALYWYRQSLGQGLEFLIYFQGNSAPDKSGLPSDRFSAERTGGSVSTLTIQRTQQEDSAVYLCASSLRQLGGIHFGNGTRLTVT.

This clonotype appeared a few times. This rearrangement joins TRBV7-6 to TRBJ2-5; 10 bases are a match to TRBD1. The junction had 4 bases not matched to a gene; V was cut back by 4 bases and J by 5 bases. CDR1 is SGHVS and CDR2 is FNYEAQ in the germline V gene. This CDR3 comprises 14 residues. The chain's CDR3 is CASSSTGGIETQYF. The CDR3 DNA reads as TGTGCCAGCAGCTCGACAGGGGGCATCGAGACCCAGTACTTC.

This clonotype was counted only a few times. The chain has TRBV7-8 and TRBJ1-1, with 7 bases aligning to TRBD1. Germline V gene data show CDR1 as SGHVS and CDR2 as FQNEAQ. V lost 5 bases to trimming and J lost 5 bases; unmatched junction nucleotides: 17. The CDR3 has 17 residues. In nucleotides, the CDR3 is TGTGCCAGCAGCCCCCGCTTTGGAGGGGGCCTTGGGACTGAAGCTTTCTTT. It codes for CASSPRFGGGLGTEAFF.

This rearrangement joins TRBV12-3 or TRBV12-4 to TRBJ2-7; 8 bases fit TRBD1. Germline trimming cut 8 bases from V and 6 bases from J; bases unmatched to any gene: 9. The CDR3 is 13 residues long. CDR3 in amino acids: CASAWTGTREQYF. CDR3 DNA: TGTGCCAGCGCTTGGACAGGGACCCGCGAGCAGTACTTC.

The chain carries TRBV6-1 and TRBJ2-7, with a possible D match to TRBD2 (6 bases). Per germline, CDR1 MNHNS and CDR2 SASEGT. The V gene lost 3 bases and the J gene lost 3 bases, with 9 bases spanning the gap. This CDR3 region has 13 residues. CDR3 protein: CASSDREDYEQYF. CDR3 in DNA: TGTGCCAGCAGTGACAGGGAGGACTACGAGCAGTACTTC.

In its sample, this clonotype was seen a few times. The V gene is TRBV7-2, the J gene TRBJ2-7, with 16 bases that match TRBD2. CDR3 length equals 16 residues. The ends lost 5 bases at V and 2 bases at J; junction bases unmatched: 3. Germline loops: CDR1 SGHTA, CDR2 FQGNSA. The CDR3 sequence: CASSTGTSGRAYEQYF. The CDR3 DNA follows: TGTGCCAGCAGCACCGGGACTAGCGGGAGGGCCTACGAGCAGTACTTC.

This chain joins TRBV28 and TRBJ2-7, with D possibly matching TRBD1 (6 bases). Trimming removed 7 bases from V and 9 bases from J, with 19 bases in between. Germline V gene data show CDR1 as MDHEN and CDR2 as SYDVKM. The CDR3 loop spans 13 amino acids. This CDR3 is CASTSSGAGAQYF. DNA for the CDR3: TGTGCCAGCACCTCTTCGGGCGCAGGGGCGCAGTACTTC.

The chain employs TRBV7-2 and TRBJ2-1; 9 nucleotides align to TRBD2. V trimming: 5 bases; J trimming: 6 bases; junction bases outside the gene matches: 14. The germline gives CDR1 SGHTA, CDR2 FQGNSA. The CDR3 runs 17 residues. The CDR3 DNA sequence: TGTGCCAGCAGCCTACTAGCGGGTGTGCTAGCGCTCAATGAGCAGTTCTTC. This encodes CASSLLAGVLALNEQFF.

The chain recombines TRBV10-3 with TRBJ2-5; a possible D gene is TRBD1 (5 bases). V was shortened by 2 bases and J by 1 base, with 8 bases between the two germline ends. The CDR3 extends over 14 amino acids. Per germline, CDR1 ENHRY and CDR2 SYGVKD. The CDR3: CAISETDSQETQYF. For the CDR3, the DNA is TGTGCCATCAGTGAGACCGACAGCCAAGAGACCCAGTACTTC.

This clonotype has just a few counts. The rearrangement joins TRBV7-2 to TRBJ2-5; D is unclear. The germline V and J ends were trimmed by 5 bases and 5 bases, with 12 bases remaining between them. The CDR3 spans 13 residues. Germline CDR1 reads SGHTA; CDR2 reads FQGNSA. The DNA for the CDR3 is TGTGCCAGCAGCATATACGCGCGGGAGACCCAGTACTTC. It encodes CASSIYARETQYF.

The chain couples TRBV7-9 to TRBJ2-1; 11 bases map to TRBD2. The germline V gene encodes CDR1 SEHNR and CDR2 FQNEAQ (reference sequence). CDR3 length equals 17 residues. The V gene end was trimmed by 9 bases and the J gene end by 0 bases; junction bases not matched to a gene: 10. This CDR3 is CASRASGRRSSYNEQFF. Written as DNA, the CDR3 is TGTGCCAGTCGCGCTAGCGGGAGGCGCAGCTCCTACAATGAGCAGTTCTTC.

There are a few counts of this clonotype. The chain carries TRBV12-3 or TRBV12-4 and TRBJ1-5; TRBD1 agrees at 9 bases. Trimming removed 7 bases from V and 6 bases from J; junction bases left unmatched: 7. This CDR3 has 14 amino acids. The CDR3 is CASTRTGEGQPQHF. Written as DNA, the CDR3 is TGTGCCAGCACCAGGACAGGGGAGGGTCAGCCCCAGCATTTT.